Sequencing of this TCR beta chain was carried out in a study of cytomegalovirus exposure and HLA in healthy donors. Per germline, CDR1 SNHLY and CDR2 FYNNEI. V lost 10 bases and J lost 5, with 17 bases in between. This CDR3 has 13 amino acids. PCR employed 60 Vbeta and 13 Jbeta primers. Clones were read by immunoSEQ multiplex PCR, and TCRdb kept only the in-frame ones, dropping some. In the table there are about 160,000 clones, 75% to 90% of which are singletons. The receptor was derived from a woman aged 18-30 years in good health and CMV-seronegative. The sequenced material came from PBMCs. The J gene is TRBJ1-1, the V gene TRBV2; a possible D gene is TRBD1 (5 bases). This CDR3 reads CATHEAGKTEAFF. The CDR3 DNA follows: TGTGCCACCCACGAGGCAGGGAAAACTGAAGCTTTCTTT.